These 25 T cell receptor beta chains were sequenced from one sample in a study of blood T cell repertoires in COVID-19. The table came from immunoSEQ multiplex PCR; TCRdb's copy has only in-frame clones and leaves some out. This sample yields under 75,000 clones, of which around 70% are seen a single time; roughly a sixth belongs to the top ten. Sequenced input: peripheral blood. Receptor source: a woman in her forties or fifties with active or convalescent COVID-19.

This chain joins TRBV20-1 and TRBJ1-3; D is perhaps TRBD1 (5 bases). Germline values: CDR1 DFQATT, CDR2 SNEGSKA (reference sequence). The V gene lost 3 bases and the J gene lost 0 bases, with 9 bases spanning the gap. The length of the CDR3 is 14 residues. The CDR3 here is CSASLDNSGNTIYF. CDR3 DNA: TGCAGTGCTAGTCTGGACAACTCTGGAAACACCATATATTTT.

This chain joins TRBV5-6 and TRBJ2-5; 10 positions match TRBD1. Per germline, CDR1 SGHDT and CDR2 YYEEEE. CDR3 size: 18 residues. Germline trimming cut 2 bases from V and 3 bases from J; bases unmatched to any gene: 13. CDR3 nucleotides: TGTGCCAGCAGCTTCCCCGCGGGACAGGGGCCGGAGAAAGAGACCCAGTACTTC. Amino acids: CASSFPAGQGPEKETQYF.

The chain employs TRBV10-3 and TRBJ1-2; possibly TRBD1 for D (6 bases). V was trimmed by 0 bases and J by 4 bases, leaving 15 bases between them. The CDR3 is 16 amino acids. Per the germline V gene, CDR1 is ENHRY and CDR2 is SYGVKD. In DNA form, the CDR3 reads TGTGCCATCAGTGAGTCACAGGGCCGATTCCCCTATGGCTACACCTTC. Translation gives CAISESQGRFPYGYTF.

V gene TRBV18 combines with J gene TRBJ2-7, with 9 nucleotides matching TRBD1. The germline CDR1 and CDR2 sequences are KGHSH and LQKENI. V dropped 4 bases and J dropped 5; count of bases not matched to a gene: 12. This CDR3 has 16 amino acids. Here the CDR3 DNA reads TGTGCCAGCTCACTAAGGACCGGGACAGGGCCTCACGAGCAGTACTTC. Its translation: CASSLRTGTGPHEQYF.

The chain recombines TRBV10-3 with TRBJ1-2; tentatively, D is TRBD1 (5 bases). CDR3 length: 14 amino acids. Germline loops: CDR1 ENHRY, CDR2 SYGVKD. Trimming left V 2 bases short and J 4 bases short, with 11 bases between. The CDR3 nucleotides are TGTGCCATCAGTGAGCGGCAGGGCGGCTATGGCTACACCTTC. It encodes CAISERQGGYGYTF.

The chain links TRBV30 to TRBJ2-1; tentative D call: TRBD2 (6 bases). With 1 base removed from V and 4 bases from J, the gap between germline ends came to 8 bases. The CDR3 covers 13 residues. CDR1 is GTSNPN and CDR2 is SVGIG in the germline V gene (reference sequence). CDR3 amino acids: CAWSGLVYNEQFF. The CDR3 DNA reads TGTGCCTGGAGTGGACTAGTTTACAATGAGCAGTTCTTC.

The chain uses TRBV11-3 and TRBJ2-1; 7 bases are a match to TRBD1. Germline CDR1 and CDR2: SGHNT and YENEEA. V dropped 5 bases and J dropped 2; count of bases not matched to a gene: 6. The CDR3 spans 15 residues. The CDR3 sequence: CASSPTGTAYNEQFF. CDR3 DNA: TGTGCCAGCAGCCCCACCGGGACAGCCTACAATGAGCAGTTCTTC.

The chain is built from TRBV5-1 and TRBJ2-7; D might be TRBD2 (6 bases). Germline V gene data show CDR1 as SGHRS and CDR2 as YFSETQ. This CDR3 region has 17 residues. Trimming pared 3 bases from V and 2 bases from J, leaving 21 bases between. The CDR3 DNA reads as TGCGCCAGCAGCTGGAACCCGTCTGGGGGGAAGCCCTACGAGCAGTACTTC. Protein product: CASSWNPSGGKPYEQYF. Complete variable domain (other parts from reference TRBV5-1 and TRBJ2-7): KAGVTQTPRYLIKTRGQQVTLSCSPISGHRSVSWYQQTPGQGLQFLFEYFSETQRNKGNFPGRFSGRQFSNSRSEMNVSTLELGDSALYLCASSWNPSGGKPYEQYFGPGTRLTVT.

This chain joins TRBV19 and TRBJ2-5; possibly TRBD1 for D (6 bases). This CDR3 spans 13 amino acids. Germline values: CDR1 LNHDA, CDR2 SQIVND (reference sequence). The V end lost 6 bases, the J end lost 1 base, and 9 bases lay between the germline ends. CDR3 residues: CASRADSQETQYF. The CDR3 DNA reads TGTGCCAGTAGAGCGGACAGCCAAGAGACCCAGTACTTC.

The CDR3 loop is CASMRYRTYEQYF. The CDR3 nucleotides are TGTGCCAGCATGCGTTACAGGACCTACGAGCAGTACTTC. V usage is TRBV27 and J usage is TRBJ2-7; perhaps TRBD1 as D (5 bases). Germline loops: CDR1 MNHEY, CDR2 SMNVEV (reference sequence). The germline V and J ends were trimmed by 7 bases and 2 bases, with 12 bases remaining between them. The CDR3 runs 13 residues.

The chain combines TRBV10-2 with TRBJ1-5; D might be TRBD1 (5 bases). The CDR3 contains 13 residues. Looked up from germline, CDR1 is WSHSY and CDR2 is SAAADI. Deletions cut 4 bases from V and 5 bases from J, with 9 bases between. In DNA form, the CDR3 reads TGCGCCAGCAGTGTGGGGGGGGATCAGCCCCAGCATTTT. It yields the protein CASSVGGDQPQHF.

This clone was picked up one time. J is TRBJ2-1 and V is TRBV5-1; 8 positions match TRBD1. After removal of 1 base from V and 1 base from J, the junction contained 7 bases not matched to a gene. Germline CDR1 reads SGHRS; CDR2 reads YFSETQ. CDR3 size: 17 residues. DNA for the CDR3: TGCGCCAGCAGCTTGTCAGGGGGCGCAGCGTCCTACAATGAGCAGTTCTTC. It is translated as CASSLSGGAASYNEQFF.

J is TRBJ2-7 and V is TRBV10-1; 7 bases map to TRBD2. V shed 3 bases and J 5 bases; nucleotides not matched to a gene: 10. The CDR3 contains 15 residues. Germline V CDR1 and CDR2: WNHNN, SYGVQD (reference sequence). This CDR3 reads CASSDQAGLGNEQYF. The CDR3 nucleotides read TGCGCCAGCAGTGACCAAGCGGGATTGGGCAACGAGCAGTACTTC.

J is TRBJ2-3 and V is TRBV4-2, with a weak D call TRBD2 (6 bases). Trimming removed 0 bases from V and 14 bases from J, with 12 bases in between. CDR1 LGHNA and CDR2 YNFKEQ come from the germline V gene. The CDR3 sequence is 12 residues long. The CDR3 region has the DNA TGTGCCAGCAGCCAAGATGAGACTAGGCGGTATTTT. This gives the protein CASSQDETRRYF.

This clone appeared a few times. The chain employs TRBV4-1 and TRBJ1-1; 7 bases are a match to TRBD1. The CDR3 contains 17 residues. CDR1 is MGHRA, CDR2 YSYEKL, per germline. V lost 4 bases, J lost 2 bases, and 13 bases stayed unmatched. The CDR3 reads CASSRNQGGAINTEAFF. For the CDR3, the DNA is TGCGCCAGCAGCCGAAACCAGGGGGGCGCAATTAACACTGAAGCTTTCTTT.

This sequence joins TRBV6-6 and TRBJ2-1, with a weak D call TRBD2 (5 bases). CDR1 and CDR2 (germline): MNHNY, SVGAGI (reference sequence). Trimming took 0 bases from V and 6 from J, leaving 9 bases between them. The CDR3 totals 14 residues. The CDR3 region has the DNA TGTGCCAGCAGTTACTCTGGAGCGGTCAATGAGCAGTTCTTC. Protein: CASSYSGAVNEQFF.

This chain links TRBV30 with TRBJ2-7; D not resolved. Per the germline V gene, CDR1 is GTSNPN and CDR2 is SVGIG (reference sequence). V was pared by 2 bases and J by 7 bases, with 12 bases between. The length of the CDR3 is 12 residues. As DNA, the CDR3 is TGTGCCTGGAGTACTCCACTCGGTGAGCAGTACTTC. Protein sequence: CAWSTPLGEQYF.

This clone was seen just once. The V call is TRBV28, the J call TRBJ2-3, with TRBD2 matching 7 bases. There are 17 residues in the CDR3. CDR1 is MDHEN and CDR2 is SYDVKM in the germline V gene. V lost 6 bases and J lost 0; bases outside the gene matches: 12. CDR3 in DNA: TGTGCCAGCAGCCGAGACCTAGCGGCCTGGAGCACAGATACGCAGTATTTT. It specifies CASSRDLAAWSTDTQYF.

This sequence joins TRBV7-9 and TRBJ2-7; tentative D call: TRBD1 (6 bases). Germline-derived CDR1 and CDR2 are SEHNR and FQNEAQ (reference sequence). Deletions cut 0 bases from V and 2 bases from J, with 17 bases between. This CDR3 is 17 amino acids long. CDR3 loop: CASSLARSAGETYEQYF. CDR3 nucleotide sequence: TGTGCCAGCAGCTTAGCGAGGTCGGCAGGGGAGACCTACGAGCAGTACTTC.

The V and J genes are TRBV5-1 and TRBJ1-5, with 7 bases fitting TRBD1. V shed 4 bases, J shed 6 bases, and the junction held 10 bases outside the gene matches. From germline, CDR1 is SGHRS and CDR2 YFSETQ. CDR3 length: 15 amino acids. The CDR3 loop reads CASSHDGDSSQPQHF. The CDR3, as DNA: TGCGCCAGCAGCCACGATGGGGACAGTAGTCAGCCCCAGCATTTT.

The chain recombines TRBV19 with TRBJ2-5; 11 bases match TRBD1. Trimming removed 10 bases from V and 5 bases from J; junction bases left unmatched: 6. The germline V gene encodes CDR1 LNHDA and CDR2 SQIVND (reference sequence). The CDR3 is 13 residues long. CDR3 DNA sequence: TGTGCCACCCAGGACAGGGGGCCGGAGACCCAGTACTTC. Amino acid sequence: CATQDRGPETQYF.

The rearrangement uses TRBV7-9 and TRBJ2-2, with 7 bases that match TRBD1. This CDR3 region has 15 residues. The junction had 9 bases not matched to a gene; V was cut back by 4 bases and J by 7 bases. In germline, CDR1 is SEHNR, CDR2 FQNEAQ (reference sequence). CDR3 sequence (DNA): TGTGCCAGCAGCTCCCTAAGACAGGGCCTCGGGGAGCTGTTTTTT. It yields the protein CASSSLRQGLGELFF.

The V and J genes are TRBV5-4 and TRBJ2-3, with D possibly TRBD2 on 5 matching bases. Germline CDR1 and CDR2: SGHNT and YYREEE (reference sequence). CDR3 size: 12 residues. V was cut by 4 bases and J by 10 bases, with 13 bases left in between. The CDR3 DNA sequence: TGTGCCAGCAGCGACCCCCCGGGATCGCAGTATTTT. Translation: CASSDPPGSQYF.

The V gene is TRBV7-9, the J gene TRBJ2-1; 9 bases line up with TRBD1. V lost 4 bases and J lost 4; bases outside the gene matches: 5. Germline V gene lookup returns CDR1 SEHNR and CDR2 FQNEAQ (reference sequence). The CDR3 is made up of 15 amino acids. The CDR3 region has the DNA TGTGCCAGCAGCTCCGGGACAGGGTTTTACAATGAGCAGTTCTTC. It encodes CASSSGTGFYNEQFF.

V is TRBV13 and J is TRBJ2-1; 15 bases fit TRBD2. The CDR3 has 17 residues. Germline trimming cut 2 bases from V and 6 bases from J; bases unmatched to any gene: 5. The germline CDR1 and CDR2 sequences are PRHDT and FYEKMQ (reference sequence). The CDR3 is CASSLWGLAGGLNEQFF. As DNA, the CDR3 is TGTGCCAGCAGCTTATGGGGACTAGCGGGAGGTCTCAATGAGCAGTTCTTC. Combining the CDR3 with reference TRBV13 and TRBJ2-1 gives the whole variable domain AAGVIQSPRHLIKEKRETATLKCYPIPRHDTVYWYQQGPGQDPQFLISFYEKMQSDKGSIPDRFSAQQFSDYHSELNMSSLELGDSALYFCASSLWGLAGGLNEQFFGPGTRLTVL.